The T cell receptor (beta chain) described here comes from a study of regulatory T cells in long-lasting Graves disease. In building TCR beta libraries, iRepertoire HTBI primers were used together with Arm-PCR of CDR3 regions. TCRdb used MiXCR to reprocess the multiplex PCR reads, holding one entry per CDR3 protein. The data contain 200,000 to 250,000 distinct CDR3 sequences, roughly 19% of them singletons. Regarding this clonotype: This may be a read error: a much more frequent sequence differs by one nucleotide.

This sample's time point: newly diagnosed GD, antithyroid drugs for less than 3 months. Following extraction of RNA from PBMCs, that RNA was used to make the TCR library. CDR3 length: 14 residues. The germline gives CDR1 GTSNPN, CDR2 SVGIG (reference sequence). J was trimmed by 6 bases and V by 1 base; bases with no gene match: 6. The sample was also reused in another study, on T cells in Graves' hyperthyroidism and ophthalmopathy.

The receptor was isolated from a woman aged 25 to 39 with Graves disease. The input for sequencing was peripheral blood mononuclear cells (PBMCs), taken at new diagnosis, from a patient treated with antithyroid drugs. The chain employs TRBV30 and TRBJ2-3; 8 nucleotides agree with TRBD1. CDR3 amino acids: CAWSGLRGRDTQYF. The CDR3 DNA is TGTGCCTGGAGTGGACTCAGGGGGCGTGATACGCAGTATTTT. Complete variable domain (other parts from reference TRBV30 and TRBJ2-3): SQTIHQWPATLVQPVGSPLSLECTVEGTSNPNLYWYRQAAGRGLQLLFYSVGIGQISSEVPQNLSASRPQDRQFILSSKKLLLSDSGFYLCAWSGLRGRDTQYFGPGTRLTVL.